This T cell receptor beta chain emerged from a study of T cell changes during pregnancy in multiple sclerosis. The V and J ends lost 6 bases and 5 bases, in that order; junction bases with no gene match: 10. The CDR3 spans 15 residues. CDR1 is MNHEY and CDR2 is SVGAGI in the germline V gene. Data came from immunoSEQ multiplex PCR; TCRdb stores just in-frame clones and leaves some out. The table shows 75,000 to 95,000 clones, with 92% occurring only once. The chain recombines TRBV6-5 with TRBJ2-1, with TRBD1 identical over 7 bases. Specimen: peripheral blood, collected in the first trimester of pregnancy. The sequence came from a female donor with multiple sclerosis, enrolled in a pregnancy study. Here the CDR3 DNA reads TGTGCCAGCAGCCGCTCCCGACAGGGTAACAATGAGCAGTTCTTC. Residues: CASSRSRQGNNEQFF.